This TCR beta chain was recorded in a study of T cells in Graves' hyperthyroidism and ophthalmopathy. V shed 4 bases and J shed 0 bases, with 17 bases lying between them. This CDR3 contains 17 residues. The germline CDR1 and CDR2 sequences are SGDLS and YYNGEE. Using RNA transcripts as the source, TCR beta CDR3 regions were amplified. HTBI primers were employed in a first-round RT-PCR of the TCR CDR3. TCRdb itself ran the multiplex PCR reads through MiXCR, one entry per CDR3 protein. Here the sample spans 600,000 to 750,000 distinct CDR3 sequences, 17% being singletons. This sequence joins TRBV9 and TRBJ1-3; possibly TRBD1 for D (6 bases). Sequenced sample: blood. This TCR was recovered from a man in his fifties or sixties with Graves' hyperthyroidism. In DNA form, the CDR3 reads TGTGCCAGCAGCACTCTGGACAGTTACTCCTCTGGAAACACCATATATTTT. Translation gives CASSTLDSYSSGNTIYF.